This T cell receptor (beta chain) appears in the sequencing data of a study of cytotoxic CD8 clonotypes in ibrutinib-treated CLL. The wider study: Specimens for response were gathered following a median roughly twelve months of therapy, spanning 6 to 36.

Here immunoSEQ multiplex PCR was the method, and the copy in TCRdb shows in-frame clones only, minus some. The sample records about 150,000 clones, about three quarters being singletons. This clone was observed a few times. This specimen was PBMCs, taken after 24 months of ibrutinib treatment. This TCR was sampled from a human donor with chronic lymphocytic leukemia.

The CDR3 is CASRPGLVGYEQYF. CDR3 bases: TGTGCCAGCAGACCCGGACTAGTAGGGTACGAGCAGTACTTC. The rearrangement joins TRBV6-1 to TRBJ2-7; 7 nucleotides agree with TRBD2. V was clipped by 6 bases and J by 4 bases; unmatched bases: 9. The CDR3 runs to 14 residues. Germline V gene lookup returns CDR1 MNHNS and CDR2 SASEGT.